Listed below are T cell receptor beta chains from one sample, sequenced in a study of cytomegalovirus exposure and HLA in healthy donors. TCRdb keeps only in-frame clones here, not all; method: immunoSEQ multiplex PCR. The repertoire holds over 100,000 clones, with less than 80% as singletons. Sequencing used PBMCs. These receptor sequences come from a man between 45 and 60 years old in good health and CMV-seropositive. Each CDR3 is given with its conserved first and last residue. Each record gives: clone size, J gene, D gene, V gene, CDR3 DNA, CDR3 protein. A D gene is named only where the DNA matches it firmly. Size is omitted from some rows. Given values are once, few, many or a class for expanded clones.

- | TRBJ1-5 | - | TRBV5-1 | TGCGCCAGCAGCTTGGGAGGATATGGGAGCAATCAGCCCCAGCATTTT | CASSLGGYGSNQPQHF
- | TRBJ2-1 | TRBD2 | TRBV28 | TGTGCCAGCAGTACCAGACTAGCGGGTTCCTACAATGAGCAGTTCTTC | CASSTRLAGSYNEQFF
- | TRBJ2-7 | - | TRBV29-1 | TGCAGCGTTGAAGGGGACATAGCCCCCTACGAGCAGTACTTC | CSVEGDIAPYEQYF
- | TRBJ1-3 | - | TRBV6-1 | TGTGCCAGCAGTGAACGGAAGGGAGGACACTCTGGAAACACCATATATTTT | CASSERKGGHSGNTIYF
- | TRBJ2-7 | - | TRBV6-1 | TGTGCCAGCAGTGAAGCGCGATCGGGCAGGGGCTCCTACGAGCAGTACTTC | CASSEARSGRGSYEQYF
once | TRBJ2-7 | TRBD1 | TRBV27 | TGTGCCAGCAGTTCGCCCGGGACAGGGTTCTACGAGCAGTACTTC | CASSSPGTGFYEQYF
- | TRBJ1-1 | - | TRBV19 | TGTGCCAGTAGACCCGGGGGGGTCTATGCTGAAGCTTTCTTT | CASRPGGVYAEAFF
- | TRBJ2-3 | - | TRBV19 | TGTGCCAGTAGTATAGATCGTGGCAGTGTGAGCACAGATACGCAGTATTTT | CASSIDRGSVSTDTQYF
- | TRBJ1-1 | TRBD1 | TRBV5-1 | TGCGCCAGCAGACAACAGGGGGCAGGCACTGAAGCTTTCTTT | CASRQQGAGTEAFF
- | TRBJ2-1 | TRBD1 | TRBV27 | TGTGCCAGCAGTCGACAAACGGACAGGGTGCATGAGCAGTTCTTC | CASSRQTDRVHEQFF
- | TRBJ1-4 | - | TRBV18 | TGTGCCAGCTCACCACAAATGAATGGGCAGGGAAGGAGAGAAAAACTGTTTTTT | CASSPQMNGQGRREKLFF
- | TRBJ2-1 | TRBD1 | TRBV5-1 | TGCGCCAGCAGCTTGCCAGGGGGAAATGAGCAGTTCTTC | CASSLPGGNEQFF
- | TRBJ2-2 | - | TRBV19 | TGTGCCAGTAGTATCACCCGAGACACCTGGATCACCGGGGAGCTGTTTTTT | CASSITRDTWITGELFF
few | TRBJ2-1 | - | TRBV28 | TGTGCCAGCCGAACCACAATCCCCGATGAGCAGTTCTTC | CASRTTIPDEQFF
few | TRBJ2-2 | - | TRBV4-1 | TGCGCCAGCAGCCCCGCGTCTAGGAGCACCGGGGAGCTGTTTTTT | CASSPASRSTGELFF
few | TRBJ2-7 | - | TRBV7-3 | TGTGCCAGCAGCTTAGGGCCAACGGACGAGCAGTACTTC | CASSLGPTDEQYF
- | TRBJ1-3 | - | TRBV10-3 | TGTGCCATCTCCGGGAACACCTCTGGAAACACCATATATTTT | CAISGNTSGNTIYF
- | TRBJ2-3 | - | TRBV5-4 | TGTGCCAGCAGCTTGCTAACCGGAGGAGATACGCAGTATTTT | CASSLLTGGDTQYF
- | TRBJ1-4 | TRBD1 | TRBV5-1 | TGCGCCAGCAGCGCCACAACAGGGGGACTTAATGAAAAACTGTTTTTT | CASSATTGGLNEKLFF
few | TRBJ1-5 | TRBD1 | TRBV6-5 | TGTGCCAGCAGTTCGGGACAGAACCTCAATCAGCCCCAGCATTTT | CASSSGQNLNQPQHF
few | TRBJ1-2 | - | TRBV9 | TGTGCCAGCAGCCCTCAGGCGTCGGGGGACTATGGCTACACCTTC | CASSPQASGDYGYTF
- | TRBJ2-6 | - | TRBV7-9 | TGTGCCAGCAGCTTAGTGGGAGCCTCTGGGGCCAACGTCCTGACTTTC | CASSLVGASGANVLTF
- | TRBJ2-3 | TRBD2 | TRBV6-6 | TGTGCCAGCACCTTGACTAGCAGCACAGATACGCAGTATTTT | CASTLTSSTDTQYF
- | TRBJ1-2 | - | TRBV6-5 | TGTGCCACCCGCAGGGGTCAGGGCACCTATGGCTACACCTTC | CATRRGQGTYGYTF
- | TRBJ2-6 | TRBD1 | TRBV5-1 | TGCGCCAGCAGCCCTCGACAGGGGGCGCTTCGATCTGGGGCCAACGTCCTGACTTTC | CASSPRQGALRSGANVLTF
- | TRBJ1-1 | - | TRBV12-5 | TGTGCTAGTGGGGTTTGGGAGTACACTGAAGCTTTCTTT | CASGVWEYTEAFF
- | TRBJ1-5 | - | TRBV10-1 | TGCGCCACCCAGGGGATTAGCAATCAGCCCCAGCATTTT | CATQGISNQPQHF
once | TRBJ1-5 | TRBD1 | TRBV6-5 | TGTGCCAGCAGTAACCGACAGGGTAGCAATCAGCCCCAGCATTTT | CASSNRQGSNQPQHF
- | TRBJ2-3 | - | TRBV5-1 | TGCGCCAGCAGCTTGGGTTATCAGACAGATACGCAGTATTTT | CASSLGYQTDTQYF
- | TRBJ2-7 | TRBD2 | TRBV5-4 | TGTGCCAGCAGCTTAGCGGGCGGGAGCTCTCACGAGCAGTACTTC | CASSLAGGSSHEQYF
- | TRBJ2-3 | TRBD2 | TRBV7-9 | TGTGCCAGCAGCCCTTCGGGACTAGCAATCTCAGATACGCAGTATTTT | CASSPSGLAISDTQYF
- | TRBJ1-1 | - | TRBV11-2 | TGTGCCAGCAGTCCCTGGGGAGGACACACTGAAGCTTTCTTT | CASSPWGGHTEAFF
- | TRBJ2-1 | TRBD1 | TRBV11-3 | TGTGCCAGCAGCCCCGAGGGGACAGGGCCCTACAATGAGCAGTTCTTC | CASSPEGTGPYNEQFF
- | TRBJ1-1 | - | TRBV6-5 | TGTGCCAGCAGTTACTCGAGGCCAACTGAAGCTTTCTTT | CASSYSRPTEAFF
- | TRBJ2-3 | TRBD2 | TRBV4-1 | TGCGCCAGCAGCCAAGATCCAGGCGGACTAGCGGGGACCGCTAGCACAGATACGCAGTATTTT | CASSQDPGGLAGTASTDTQYF
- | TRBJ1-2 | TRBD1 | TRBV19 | TGTGCCAGTAGGGCCGTTAGGACAGGGGCCGGTGGCTACACCTTC | CASRAVRTGAGGYTF
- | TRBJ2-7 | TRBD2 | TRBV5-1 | TGCGCCAGCAGCTTGGAAGGGCGGGGGGCCTACGAGCAGTACTTC | CASSLEGRGAYEQYF
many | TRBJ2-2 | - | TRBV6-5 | TGTGCCAGCAGTTACAGGGGTTCGAACACCGGGGAGCTGTTTTTT | CASSYRGSNTGELFF
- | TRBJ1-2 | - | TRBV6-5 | TGTGCCAGCAGTTACGGGCAGGGCGGCTACACCTTC | CASSYGQGGYTF
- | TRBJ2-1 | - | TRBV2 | TGTGCCAGCACCCTCCTTGAGCAGTTCTTC | CASTLLEQFF
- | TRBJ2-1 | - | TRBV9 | TGTGCCAGCAGCGTATCGGGGCAGGGGCTCCATGAGCAGTTCTTC | CASSVSGQGLHEQFF
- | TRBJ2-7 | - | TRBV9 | TGTGCCAGCAGCGTAGACGTAGCGGACGCCTACGAGCAGTACTTC | CASSVDVADAYEQYF
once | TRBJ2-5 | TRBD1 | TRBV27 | TGTGCCAGCTTGGACAGGGAGCGCGAGACCCAGTACTTC | CASLDRERETQYF
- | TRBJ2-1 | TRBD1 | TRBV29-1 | TGCAGCGTCCGGGACAGGTTCAATGAGCAGTTCTTC | CSVRDRFNEQFF
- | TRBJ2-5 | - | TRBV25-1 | TGTGCCAGCAGTGAAACAGAGTACCAAGAGACCCAGTACTTC | CASSETEYQETQYF
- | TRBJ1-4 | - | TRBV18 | TGTGCCAGCTCACGGGACACGGTTGAAAAACTGTTTTTT | CASSRDTVEKLFF
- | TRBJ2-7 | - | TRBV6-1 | TGTGCCAGCCGGATGGACAGTCTTGGGGGCGAGCAGTACTTC | CASRMDSLGGEQYF
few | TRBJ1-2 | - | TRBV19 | TGTGCCAGTAGTCGGGGAGGCGGCTACACCTTC | CASSRGGGYTF
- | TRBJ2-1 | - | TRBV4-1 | TGCGCCAGCAGCCAAGGTCGGGGGAGCTCCTACAATGAGCAGTTCTTC | CASSQGRGSSYNEQFF
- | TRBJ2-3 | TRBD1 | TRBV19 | TGTGCCAGTAGTAAACAGGGGGCGATTAGCACAGATACGCAGTATTTT | CASSKQGAISTDTQYF
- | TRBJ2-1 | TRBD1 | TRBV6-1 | TGTGCCAGCAGTGGACAGGGGGCTCTCAATGAGCAGTTCTTC | CASSGQGALNEQFF
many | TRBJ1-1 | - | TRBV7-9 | TGTGCCAGCAGCTGGAGAGGGGGTGCTGAAGCTTTCTTT | CASSWRGGAEAFF
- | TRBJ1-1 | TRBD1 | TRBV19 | TGTGCCAGTAGTAAGCTCGTGGGGGTGACAGGGGCTTTCTTT | CASSKLVGVTGAFF
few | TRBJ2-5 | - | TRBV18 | TGTGCCAGCTCTCGGACATACCAAGAGACCCAGTACTTC | CASSRTYQETQYF
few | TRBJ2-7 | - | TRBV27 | TGTGCCAGCAGCGAAATACAGCGGTCCTACGAGCAGTACTTC | CASSEIQRSYEQYF
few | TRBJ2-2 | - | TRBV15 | TGTGCCACCAGCAGAGATAGGGGTTTTGGGGAGCTGTTTTTT | CATSRDRGFGELFF
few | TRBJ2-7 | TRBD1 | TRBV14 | TGTGCCAGCAGCATAACAGGGGGCCACGAGCAGTACTTC | CASSITGGHEQYF
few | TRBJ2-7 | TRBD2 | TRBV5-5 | TGTGCCAGCAGCTCGCGGGGGGGGCGATTTCCTCACGAGCAGTACTTC | CASSSRGGRFPHEQYF